The sequence of this T cell receptor (beta chain) was determined in a study of cytomegalovirus exposure and HLA in healthy donors. Study-wide background: It was reported in a later analysis that the 100 to 150 validation repertoires used the same platform as the 500 to 700 first-cohort repertoires. Study outcomes and limitations: As confirmed in vitro, a few CMV-associated chains were specific for CMV antigens. The authors listed some 150 TCR beta chains as cytomegalovirus-associated.

About this clone itself: Its matching antigen is unknown.

The data were produced by immunoSEQ multiplex PCR, yet TCRdb's version contains in-frame clones alone and is incomplete. The sample consists of 70,000 to 95,000 clones, roughly 93% of them appearing once. Trimming shortened V by 8 bases and J by 2 bases, and 13 bases separated the two germline ends. There are 13 residues in the CDR3. Germline assignment: CDR1 MNHNS and CDR2 SASEGT. The chain joins TRBV6-1 to TRBJ2-7, with TRBD2 as a possible D gene (5 bases). Material for sequencing was PBMCs. This TCR was recovered from a woman aged 30 to 39 in good health and CMV-seronegative. The CDR3, as DNA: TGTGCCAGCCAGCCGACGGGAACCTACGAGCAGTACTTC. Encoded protein: CASQPTGTYEQYF.